Below, 32 T cell receptor beta chains from the same sample are listed, as sequenced in a study of cytomegalovirus exposure and HLA in healthy donors. The PCR ran on 60 Vbeta and 13 Jbeta primers. TCRdb's table, derived via immunoSEQ multiplex PCR, lists solely in-frame clones and lacks some. The listing contains over 120,000 clones. The specimen was PBMCs. The receptor set was obtained from a male donor in good health and CMV-seronegative.

CDR3 bases: TGTGCCAGCACCCCGGACAGCATGAACACTGAAGCTTTCTTT. As protein: CASTPDSMNTEAFF. The chain uses TRBV27 and TRBJ1-1, with D perhaps matching TRBD1 (6 bases). CDR3 length: 14 residues. The germline CDR1 and CDR2 sequences are MNHEY and SMNVEV (reference sequence). With 7 bases removed from V and 0 bases from J, the gap between germline ends came to 12 bases.

The rearrangement uses TRBV7-2 and TRBJ2-3; tentatively, D is TRBD1 (7 bases). There are 15 residues in the CDR3. Per germline, CDR1 SGHTA and CDR2 FQGNSA. Trimming shortened V by 3 bases and J by 0 bases, and 10 bases separated the two germline ends. CDR3 protein: CASSFQGGSTDTQYF. DNA for the CDR3: TGTGCCAGCAGCTTCCAGGGGGGAAGCACAGATACGCAGTATTTT.

Worth noting for this clone: At one of its ends the junction is not consistent with the germline gene, which may arise from a read error. CDR3: CASSLGGGRTGELFF. The CDR3 region has the DNA TGTGCCAGCAGTTTGGGAGGGGGCCGGACCGGGGAGCTGTTTTTT. J is TRBJ2-2 and V is TRBV5-4; D may correspond to TRBD1 or TRBD2 (7 bases each). The CDR3 is 15 residues long. The germline V gene encodes CDR1 SGHNT and CDR2 YYREEE (reference sequence). Full variable domain (rest looked up from reference TRBV5-4 and TRBJ2-2): ETGVTQSPTHLIKTRGQQVTLRCSSQSGHNTVSWYQQALGQGPQFIFQYYREEENGRGNFPPRFSGLQFPNYSSELNVNALELDDSALYLCASSLGGGRTGELFFGEGSRLTVL.

This sequence joins TRBV6-5 and TRBJ1-2; D gene unclear. Between the trimmed V and J ends, which lost 6 bases and 4 bases, there was a span of 18 bases. Germline V gives CDR1 MNHEY, CDR2 SVGAGI. The CDR3 length is 15 residues. The DNA for the CDR3 is TGTGCCAGCAGCCCACGGAACGGCGGTCTCTATGGCTACACCTTC. The encoded protein is CASSPRNGGLYGYTF.

The V and J genes are TRBV18 and TRBJ1-5, with 8 bases lining up with TRBD1. CDR1 and CDR2 (germline): KGHSH, LQKENI. The V segment lost 2 bases and the J segment 7 bases; nucleotides outside the gene matches: 13. This CDR3 spans 17 amino acids. CDR3 coding DNA: TGTGCCAGCTCACCAGGATTACCGGGACAGGAGGGACAGCCCCAGCATTTT. Its protein product is CASSPGLPGQEGQPQHF.

The genes are TRBV27 and TRBJ2-3, with D tentatively TRBD2 (6 bases). V dropped 0 bases and J dropped 4 bases, with 11 bases sitting between them. Looked up from germline, CDR1 is MNHEY and CDR2 is SMNVEV (reference sequence). The CDR3 is 15 residues long. The CDR3, as DNA: TGTGCCAGCAGTTTATCCGGGGAGGTCCCAGATACGCAGTATTTT. This encodes CASSLSGEVPDTQYF.

The chain has TRBV19 and TRBJ2-5; 11 nucleotides line up with TRBD2. Germline lookup yields CDR1 LNHDA and CDR2 SQIVND (reference sequence). The V and J ends lost 2 bases and 2 bases, in that order; junction bases with no gene match: 4. The CDR3 is 16 residues long. The CDR3 here is CASSIRTSGRQETQYF. In DNA, the CDR3 is TGTGCCAGTAGTATAAGGACTAGCGGGCGACAAGAGACCCAGTACTTC.

This chain links TRBV6-5 with TRBJ2-7, with TRBD1 matching 7 bases. Trimming at V came to 7 bases and at J to 3 bases, leaving 12 bases not matched to a gene. The CDR3 runs to 15 residues. The germline V gene encodes CDR1 MNHEY and CDR2 SVGAGI. The CDR3 here is CASIGTRQGLYEQYF. The CDR3 DNA is TGTGCCAGCATTGGAACTCGACAGGGTCTCTACGAGCAGTACTTC.

The chain carries TRBV6-5 and TRBJ2-2, with 7 bases that match TRBD1. The CDR3 spans 13 residues. The V gene end was trimmed by 7 bases and the J gene end by 5 bases; junction bases not matched to a gene: 4. CDR1 and CDR2 from the germline V gene are MNHEY and SVGAGI. CDR3 protein: CASKDRVTGELFF. CDR3 bases: TGTGCCAGCAAAGACAGGGTTACCGGGGAGCTGTTTTTT.

The chain joins TRBV6-1 to TRBJ2-1, with 7 bases matching TRBD1. J was trimmed by 6 bases and V by 7 bases; bases with no gene match: 12. CDR3 size: 15 residues. Germline V CDR1 and CDR2: MNHNS, SASEGT. CDR3 region: CASIPTGVVRNEQFF. CDR3 nucleotide sequence: TGTGCCAGCATTCCCACAGGGGTGGTCCGCAATGAGCAGTTCTTC.

The gene calls are TRBV18 and TRBJ2-7; D gene ambiguous. CDR1 and CDR2 (germline): KGHSH, LQKENI. Trimming left V 0 bases short and J 3 bases short, with 6 bases between. This CDR3 is built from 13 residues. The CDR3 nucleotides read TGTGCCAGCTCACCACCTTCCCTCTACGAGCAGTACTTC. It yields the protein CASSPPSLYEQYF.

The V call is TRBV4-3, the J call TRBJ1-2; TRBD1 matches at 11 bases. With 0 bases clipped from V and 5 bases from J, the junction kept 8 bases outside the gene matches. Germline CDR1 and CDR2: LGHNA and YSLEER. The CDR3 loop spans 17 amino acids. As DNA, the CDR3 is TGCGCCAGCAGCCAAGAAGACCGGGACAGGGGGGGATATGGCTACACCTTC. The encoded protein is CASSQEDRDRGGYGYTF.

The rearrangement uses TRBV5-1 and TRBJ2-3; TRBD2 matches at 7 bases. The V segment lost 4 bases and the J segment 6 bases; nucleotides outside the gene matches: 8. The germline CDR1 and CDR2 sequences are SGHRS and YFSETQ. This CDR3 has 14 amino acids. The DNA of the CDR3 is TGCGCCAGCAGCGCTGGCGGGAGTCGCGATACGCAGTATTTT. Residues: CASSAGGSRDTQYF.

This rearrangement joins TRBV7-9 to TRBJ1-1; D gene ambiguous. V dropped 1 base and J dropped 3 bases, with 6 bases sitting between them. The germline V gene has CDR1 SEHNR and CDR2 FQNEAQ (reference sequence). The CDR3 loop spans 13 amino acids. For the CDR3, the DNA is TGTGCCAGCAGCTTAGACAGAGACACTGAAGCTTTCTTT. Translation gives CASSLDRDTEAFF.

The chain is built from TRBV29-1 and TRBJ2-1; 10 bases match TRBD2. The germline CDR1 and CDR2 sequences are SQVTM and ANQGSEA. V lost 8 bases, J lost 4 bases, and 8 bases stayed unmatched. This CDR3 has 14 amino acids. The CDR3 bases are TGCAGCTACCAAGTGGGACTAGCGTACAATGAGCAGTTCTTC. It encodes CSYQVGLAYNEQFF.

The chain couples TRBV30 to TRBJ2-1; a possible D gene is TRBD2 (6 bases). This CDR3 is 14 amino acids long. V lost 4 bases to trimming and J lost 0 bases, with 10 bases between them. Germline V lookup: CDR1 GTSNPN, CDR2 SVGIG (reference sequence). CDR3: CAWNSGSSYNEQFF. CDR3 DNA sequence: TGTGCCTGGAATAGCGGAAGCTCCTACAATGAGCAGTTCTTC.

The chain joins TRBV19 to TRBJ1-2; D not resolved. Per the germline V gene, CDR1 is LNHDA and CDR2 is SQIVND (reference sequence). This CDR3 region has 12 residues. Trimming left V 1 base short and J 4 bases short, with 4 bases between. Here the CDR3 DNA reads TGTGCCAGTAGTATAGCTACCTATGGCTACACCTTC. This encodes CASSIATYGYTF.

The chain couples TRBV7-2 to TRBJ2-1; 8 bases are shared with TRBD2. The junction had 7 bases not matched to a gene; V was cut back by 5 bases and J by 4 bases. CDR3 length equals 15 residues. Germline assignment: CDR1 SGHTA and CDR2 FQGNSA. CDR3 sequence: CASSPEAGGYNEQFF. The CDR3 region has the DNA TGTGCCAGCAGCCCCGAGGCGGGAGGATACAATGAGCAGTTCTTC.

The chain carries TRBV7-8 and TRBJ2-2, with 9 bases aligning to TRBD2. The CDR3 is 18 residues long. The germline CDR1 and CDR2 sequences are SGHVS and FQNEAQ. Trimming removed 3 bases from V and 5 bases from J; junction bases left unmatched: 13. CDR3: CASSFDLFLAGRTGELFF. DNA for the CDR3: TGTGCCAGCAGCTTTGATTTGTTTCTAGCGGGAAGGACCGGGGAGCTGTTTTTT.

The chain joins TRBV6-5 to TRBJ2-2; TRBD1 aligns across 7 bases. The CDR3 contains 15 residues. Unmatched junction bases numbered 7, after V lost 7 bases and J lost 2 bases. The germline gives CDR1 MNHEY, CDR2 SVGAGI. CDR3 region: CASTQGVANTGELFF. The CDR3 DNA sequence: TGTGCCAGCACGCAGGGGGTTGCCAACACCGGGGAGCTGTTTTTT.

The genes are TRBV4-3 and TRBJ1-1, with D possibly being TRBD1 (5 bases). Germline CDR1 and CDR2: LGHNA and YSLEER. Trimming pared 5 bases from V and 2 bases from J, leaving 9 bases between. The CDR3 is made up of 13 amino acids. This CDR3 reads CASSEQVNTEAFF. The DNA for the CDR3 is TGCGCCAGCAGCGAACAGGTTAACACTGAAGCTTTCTTT.

The chain uses TRBV4-1 and TRBJ2-5, with TRBD2 as a possible D gene (6 bases). CDR3 length: 16 residues. V was pared by 0 bases and J by 5 bases, with 16 bases between. Germline-derived CDR1 and CDR2 are MGHRA and YSYEKL. The CDR3 DNA reads TGCGCCAGCAGCCAAGATAGGGGCGGGGCGGTGGAGACCCAGTACTTC. It specifies CASSQDRGGAVETQYF.

This chain uses TRBV7-9 with TRBJ2-7; D possibly corresponds to TRBD2 (6 bases). V lost 5 bases to trimming and J lost 4 bases, with 12 bases between them. Germline V lookup: CDR1 SEHNR, CDR2 FQNEAQ (reference sequence). The CDR3 consists of 13 residues. CDR3 in amino acids: CASSLSGGYEQYF. The DNA for the CDR3 is TGTGCCAGCAGCCTAAGTGGGGGGTACGAGCAGTACTTC.

This chain connects TRBV7-9 to TRBJ1-6; 8 bases align to TRBD1. There are 14 residues in the CDR3. Looked up from germline, CDR1 is SEHNR and CDR2 is FQNEAQ (reference sequence). The trim removed 6 bases at V and 9 bases at J, leaving 7 bases unmatched. CDR3 in DNA: TGTGCCAGCAGAGGACAGGGTTCGGCTTCACCCCTCCACTTT. It is translated as CASRGQGSASPLHF. The full variable domain, in which reference TRBV7-9 and TRBJ1-6 provide the parts outside the CDR3, is DTGVSQNPRHKITKRGQNVTFRCDPISEHNRLYWYRQTLGQGPEFLTYFQNEAQLEKSRLLSDRFSAERPKGSFSTLEIQRTEQGDSAMYLCASRGQGSASPLHFGNGTRLTVT.

V and J are TRBV27 and TRBJ2-5, with D perhaps TRBD2 (5 bases). Germline V gene data show CDR1 as MNHEY and CDR2 as SMNVEV (reference sequence). The CDR3 runs 17 residues. V lost 3 bases and J 1 base, leaving 18 bases between the germline ends. The DNA for the CDR3 is TGTGCCAGCAGTTTTCTCCCGAACCAGAGCGGCCAAGAGACCCAGTACTTC. Translated, it gives CASSFLPNQSGQETQYF.

CDR3 bases: TGCGCCAGCAGCTATCGTGTGAGCTCCTACAATGAGCAGTTCTTC. Amino acid sequence: CASSYRVSSYNEQFF. This chain joins TRBV5-1 and TRBJ2-1; D ambiguous. Germline assignment: CDR1 SGHRS and CDR2 YFSETQ. The CDR3 totals 15 residues. The germline V and J ends were trimmed by 3 bases and 0 bases, with 10 bases remaining between them.

This chain joins TRBV11-3 and TRBJ2-1; 8 bases agree with TRBD2. This CDR3 has 14 residues. Germline CDR1 SGHNT, CDR2 YENEEA. V shed 8 bases, J shed 8 bases, and the junction held 11 bases outside the gene matches. The CDR3: CASAREGRKDEQFF. DNA for the CDR3: TGTGCCAGCGCCCGGGAGGGACGGAAGGATGAGCAGTTCTTC. The full variable domain, completed using reference TRBV11-3 and TRBJ2-1, is EAGVVQSPRYKIIEKKQPVAFWCNPISGHNTLYWYLQNLGQGPELLIRYENEEAVDDSQLPKDRFSAERLKGVDSTLKIQPAELGDSAVYLCASAREGRKDEQFFGPGTRLTVL.

The genes are TRBV5-1 and TRBJ2-7; D perhaps matches TRBD1 (6 bases). V lost 4 bases to trimming and J lost 3 bases, with 17 bases between them. This CDR3 comprises 15 residues. Germline lookup yields CDR1 SGHRS and CDR2 YFSETQ. The CDR3: CASSLRQEPYYEQYF. The CDR3 coding sequence is TGCGCCAGCAGCCTGAGACAGGAACCCTACTACGAGCAGTACTTC.

The chain combines TRBV5-1 with TRBJ1-1, with TRBD1 as a possible D gene (6 bases). The CDR3 consists of 14 residues. From germline, CDR1 is SGHRS and CDR2 YFSETQ. V lost 0 bases to trimming and J lost 8 bases, with 14 bases between them. The CDR3 region has the DNA TGCGCCAGCAGCTTGGCGCCGGACAGATCGGAAGCTTTCTTT. It is translated as CASSLAPDRSEAFF.

This chain connects TRBV7-9 to TRBJ2-5; TRBD2 matches at 8 bases. The DNA end lines up better with TRBJ2-7; the J call may be wrong. This CDR3 comprises 15 residues. In germline, CDR1 is SEHNR, CDR2 FQNEAQ (reference sequence). CDR3 sequence: CASSGGGTPEGEQYF. CDR3 DNA sequence: TGTGCCAGCAGTGGCGGGGGGACCCCAGAGGGCGAGCAGTACTTC.

V is TRBV7-9 and J is TRBJ1-1, with 7 bases fitting TRBD1. V shed 2 bases, J shed 3 bases, and the junction held 3 bases outside the gene matches. The CDR3 runs 14 residues. CDR1 is SEHNR, CDR2 FQNEAQ, per germline (reference sequence). CDR3: CASSLRDSYTEAFF. The DNA for the CDR3 is TGTGCCAGCAGCTTAAGGGACAGTTACACTGAAGCTTTCTTT. The full variable domain, with the rest looked up from reference TRBV7-9 and TRBJ1-1, is DTGVSQNPRHKITKRGQNVTFRCDPISEHNRLYWYRQTLGQGPEFLTYFQNEAQLEKSRLLSDRFSAERPKGSFSTLEIQRTEQGDSAMYLCASSLRDSYTEAFFGQGTRLTVV.

The CDR3 reads CASSPEPRGVANLNEQYF. The CDR3, as DNA: TGTGCCAGCAGCCCGGAACCCCGTGGAGTAGCGAACCTGAACGAGCAGTACTTC. V and J are TRBV9 and TRBJ2-7, with a tentative D call TRBD2 (5 bases). Germline-derived CDR1 and CDR2 are SGDLS and YYNGEE. The CDR3 covers 18 residues. Between the trimmed V and J ends, which lost 4 bases and 5 bases, there was a span of 28 bases.